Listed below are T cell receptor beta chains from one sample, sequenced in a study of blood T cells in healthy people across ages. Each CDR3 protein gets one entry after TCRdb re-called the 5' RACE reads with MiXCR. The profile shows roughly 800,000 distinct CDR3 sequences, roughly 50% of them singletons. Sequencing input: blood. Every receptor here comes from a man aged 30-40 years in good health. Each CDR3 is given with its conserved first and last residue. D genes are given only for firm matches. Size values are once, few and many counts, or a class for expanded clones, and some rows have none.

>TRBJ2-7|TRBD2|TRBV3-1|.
CASSQESGILNEQYF
TGTGCCAGCAGCCAAGAAAGCGGGATTCTTAACGAGCAGTACTTC
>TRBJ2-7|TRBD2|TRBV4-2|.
CASAPVRLRLAGDVLFEQYF
TGTGCCAGCGCCCCGGTGCGGTTAAGGCTAGCGGGAGACGTTCTTTTCGAGCAGTACTTC
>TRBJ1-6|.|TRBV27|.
CASSFVGFGSPLHF
TGTGCCAGCAGTTTCGTAGGGTTTGGTTCACCCCTCCACTTT
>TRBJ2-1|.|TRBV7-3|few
CASSSTGITYNEQFF
TGTGCCAGCAGCTCGACGGGGATCACCTACAATGAGCAGTTCTTC
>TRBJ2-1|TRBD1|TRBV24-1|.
CATSDPGQANNEQFF
TGTGCCACTAGTGATCCCGGACAGGCCAACAATGAGCAGTTCTTC
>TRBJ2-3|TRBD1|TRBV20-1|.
CSALDRGTDTQYF
TGCAGTGCCCTGGACAGGGGAACAGATACGCAGTATTTT
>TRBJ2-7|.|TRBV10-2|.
CASSGSGYEQYF
TGCGCCAGCAGTGGGTCAGGCTACGAGCAGTACTTC
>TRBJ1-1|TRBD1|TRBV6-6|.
CASSLTVTGWTTEAFF
TGTGCCAGCAGTTTAACCGTGACAGGGTGGACCACTGAAGCTTTCTTT
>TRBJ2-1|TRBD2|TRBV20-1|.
CSATGTSPNEQFF
TGCAGTGCAACCGGGACTAGCCCGAATGAGCAGTTCTTC
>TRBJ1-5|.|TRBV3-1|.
CASSQEVLSAQHF
TGTGCCAGCAGCCAAGAGGTCCTCTCAGCCCAGCATTTT
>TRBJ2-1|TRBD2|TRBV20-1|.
CSAQLAGGTNEQFF
TGCAGTGCACAACTAGCGGGAGGGACCAATGAGCAGTTCTTC
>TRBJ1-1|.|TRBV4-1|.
CASSQVEGGEAFF
TGCGCCAGCAGCCAAGTAGAGGGCGGTGAAGCTTTCTTT
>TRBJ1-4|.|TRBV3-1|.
CASSPQRGGANEKLFF
TGTGCCAGCAGCCCTCAACGGGGGGGGGCGAATGAAAAACTGTTTTTT
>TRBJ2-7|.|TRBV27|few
CASSVSRAYEQYF
TGTGCCAGCAGTGTTTCCAGGGCGTACGAGCAGTACTTC
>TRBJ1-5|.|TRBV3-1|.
CASSQDGLGNQPQHF
TGTGCCAGCAGCCAAGATGGGCTAGGCAATCAGCCCCAGCATTTT
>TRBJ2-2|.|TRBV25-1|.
CASSLWEESGELFF
TGTGCCAGCAGTTTGTGGGAAGAGTCCGGGGAGCTGTTTTTT
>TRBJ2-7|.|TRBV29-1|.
CSVGLLENGYEQYF
TGCAGCGTGGGGTTACTAGAGAATGGCTACGAGCAGTACTTC
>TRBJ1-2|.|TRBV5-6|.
CASSLLQGTSYGYTF
TGTGCCAGCAGCTTGTTGCAGGGGACATCCTACGGCTACACCTTC
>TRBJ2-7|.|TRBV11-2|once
CASSLEGVGHEQYF
TGTGCCAGCAGCTTAGAGGGAGTCGGGCACGAGCAGTACTTC
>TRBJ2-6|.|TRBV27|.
CASSLMAGANVLTF
TGTGCCAGCAGTCTGATGGCTGGGGCCAACGTCCTGACTTTC
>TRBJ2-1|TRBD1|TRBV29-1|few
CSVEGSSHLDRGEQFF
TGCAGCGTTGAAGGGTCCAGCCACCTAGACAGGGGTGAGCAGTTCTTC
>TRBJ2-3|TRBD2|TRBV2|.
CASSPAAGRLAGGDTQYF
TGTGCCAGCTCCCCTGCGGCAGGGCGGCTAGCGGGAGGGGATACGCAGTATTTT
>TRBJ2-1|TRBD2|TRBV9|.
CASSVDSGSSYNEQFF
TGTGCCAGCAGCGTAGATAGCGGGAGCTCCTACAATGAGCAGTTCTTC
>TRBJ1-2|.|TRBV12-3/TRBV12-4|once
CASSSGTTNYGYTF
TGTGCCAGCAGTTCAGGGACCACTAACTATGGCTACACCTTC
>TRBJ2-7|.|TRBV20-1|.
CSAGDTYEQYF
TGCAGTGCGGGGGACACCTACGAACAGTACTTC
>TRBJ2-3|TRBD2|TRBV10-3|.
CAIAGVADTQYF
TGTGCCATCGCGGGAGTGGCAGATACGCAGTATTTT
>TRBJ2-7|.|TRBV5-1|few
CASSSGGAVHEQYF
TGCGCCAGCAGTTCCGGGGGCGCTGTCCACGAGCAGTACTTC
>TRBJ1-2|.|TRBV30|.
CAWSVGYYGYTF
TGTGCCTGGAGTGTGGGGTACTATGGCTACACCTTC
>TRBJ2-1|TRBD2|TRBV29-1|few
CSVQRTGTRNNEQFF
TGCAGCGTCCAACGAACCGGGACTAGAAACAATGAGCAGTTCTTC
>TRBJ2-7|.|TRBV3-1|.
CASSQDAGPVYNEQYF
TGTGCCAGCAGCCAAGATGCGGGGCCGGTCTACAATGAGCAGTACTTC
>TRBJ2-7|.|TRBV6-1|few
CASSQAAGSEQYF
TGTGCCAGCAGTCAAGCGGCAGGGTCCGAGCAGTACTTC
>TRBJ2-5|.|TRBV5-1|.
CASSKKDSQETQYF
TGCGCCAGCAGCAAAAAAGACAGCCAAGAGACCCAGTACTTC
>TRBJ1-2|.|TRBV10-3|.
CAISDQQGDGYTF
TGTGCCATCAGTGACCAACAGGGAGATGGCTACACCTTC
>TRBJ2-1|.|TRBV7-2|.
CASSHPTGTLLGGNEQFF
TGTGCCAGCAGCCATCCAACCGGGACACTTCTCGGTGGCAATGAGCAGTTCTTC
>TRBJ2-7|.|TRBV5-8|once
CASSLAWVSYNEQYF
TGTGCCAGCAGCTTGGCCTGGGTCTCCTACAATGAGCAGTACTTC
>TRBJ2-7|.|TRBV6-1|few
CASSEPRQGRSYEQYF
TGTGCCAGCAGTGAACCAAGGCAGGGTCGGTCCTACGAGCAGTACTTC
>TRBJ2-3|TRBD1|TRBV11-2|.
CASSFDRGQDTQYF
TGTGCCAGCAGCTTTGACAGGGGGCAAGATACGCAGTATTTT
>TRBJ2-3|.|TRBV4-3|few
CASSQKGGGDTQYF
TGCGCCAGCAGCCAAAAGGGTGGGGGAGATACGCAGTATTTT
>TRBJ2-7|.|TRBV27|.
CASSVRSYLGQYF
TGTGCCAGCAGTGTACGGTCCTACCTAGGGCAGTACTTC
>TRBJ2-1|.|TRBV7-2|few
CASSLGRGPPTFTGEQFF
TGTGCCAGCAGCTTAGGGCGGGGGCCTCCGACTTTCACTGGTGAGCAGTTCTTC
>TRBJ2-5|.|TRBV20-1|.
CSARDVRGQYSEQYF
TGCAGTGCTAGAGATGTCAGGGGACAATACAGTGAGCAGTACTTC